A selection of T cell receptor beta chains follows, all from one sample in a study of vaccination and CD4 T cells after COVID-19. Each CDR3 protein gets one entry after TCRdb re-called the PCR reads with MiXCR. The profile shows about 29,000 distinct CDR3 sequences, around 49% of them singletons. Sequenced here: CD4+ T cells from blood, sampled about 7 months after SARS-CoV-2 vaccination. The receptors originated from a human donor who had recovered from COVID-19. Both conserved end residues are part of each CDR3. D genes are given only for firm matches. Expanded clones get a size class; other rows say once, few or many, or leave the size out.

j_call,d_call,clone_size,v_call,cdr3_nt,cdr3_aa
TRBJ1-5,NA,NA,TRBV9,TGTGCCAGCAGCGCCTCAGGGTCGGGTCAGCCCCAGCATTTT,CASSASGSGQPQHF
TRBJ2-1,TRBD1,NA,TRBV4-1,TGCGCCAGCAGCCAGATTGGACAGGGGATCAATGAGCAGTTCTTC,CASSQIGQGINEQFF
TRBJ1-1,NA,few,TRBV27,TGTGCCAGCAGCAAGTCACGGGGAGGGACTGAAGCTTTCTTT,CASSKSRGGTEAFF
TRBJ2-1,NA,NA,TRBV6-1,TGTGCCAGCAGGAAAAGCAGAGAGCAGTTCTTC,CASRKSREQFF
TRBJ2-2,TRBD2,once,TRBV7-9,TGTGCCAGCAGCCCAAGCGGGAGGGCGGCCGGGGAGCTGTTTTTT,CASSPSGRAAGELFF
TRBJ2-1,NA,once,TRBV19,TGTGCCACCAATCCAGAAGGGAACTACTTAAACAATGAGCAGTTCTTC,CATNPEGNYLNNEQFF
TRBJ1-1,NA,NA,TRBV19,TGTGCCAGCCTTGCCCCGGAGAGACATGGGAACACTGAAGCTTTCTTT,CASLAPERHGNTEAFF
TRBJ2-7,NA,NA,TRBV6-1,TGTGCCAGCACGAGGGTCCAAGGATCCTACGAGCAGTACTTC,CASTRVQGSYEQYF
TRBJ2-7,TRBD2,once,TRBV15,TGTGCCACCAGCCCCAACGTAAACGGGAGGGACGAGCAGTACTTC,CATSPNVNGRDEQYF
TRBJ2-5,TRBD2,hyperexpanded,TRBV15,TGTGCCACCAGCGACGTGGGGGGGGAGACCCAGTACTTC,CATSDVGGETQYF
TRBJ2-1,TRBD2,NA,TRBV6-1,TGTGCCAGCAGGGCGGGTAGCGGGGGTTCCTACAATGAGCAGTTCTTC,CASRAGSGGSYNEQFF
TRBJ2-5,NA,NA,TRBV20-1,TGCAGTGCAGTACGGGCTAGGGTGGGACAAGAGACCCAGTACTTC,CSAVRARVGQETQYF
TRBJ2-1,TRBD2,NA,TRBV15,TGTGCCACCAGCAGAGATCGGGGGGATTCCTACAATGAGCAGTTCTTC,CATSRDRGDSYNEQFF
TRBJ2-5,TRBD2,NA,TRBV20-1,TGCAGTGCCCGGACTAGACCACAAGAGACCCAGTACTTC,CSARTRPQETQYF
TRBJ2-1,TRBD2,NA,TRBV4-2,TGTGCCAGCAGCCCGACCGGGCGGGAGATCTACAATGAGCAGTTCTTC,CASSPTGREIYNEQFF
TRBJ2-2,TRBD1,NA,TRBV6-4,TGTGCCAGCAGTGACTCGGACAGGGGGGAGCTGTTTTTT,CASSDSDRGELFF
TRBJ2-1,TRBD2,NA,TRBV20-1,TGCAGTGCTAGAACCCTTCTAGCGGGAGCTTCTTACAATGAGCAGTTCTTC,CSARTLLAGASYNEQFF
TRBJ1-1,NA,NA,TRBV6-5,TGTGCCAGCAGTTACTCGGGCGGGACGCGAGCTTTCTTT,CASSYSGGTRAFF
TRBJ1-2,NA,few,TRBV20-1,TGCAGTGCCTCCCCCAGGGCAGGCTATGGCTACACCTTC,CSASPRAGYGYTF
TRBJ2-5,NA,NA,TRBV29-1,TGCAGCGTTTCGGCTAGCCTCCGGGAGACCCAGTACTTC,CSVSASLRETQYF
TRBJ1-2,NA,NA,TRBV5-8,TGTGCCAGCAGCTTGGATGGGGCAGACTCCCTCTATGGCTACACCTTC,CASSLDGADSLYGYTF
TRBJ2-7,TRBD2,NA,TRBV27,TGTGCCAGCAGTTTGGATAGGACTAGCGTTGGTTACGAGCAGTACTTC,CASSLDRTSVGYEQYF
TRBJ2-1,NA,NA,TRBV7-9,TGTGCCAGCAGGGGCAATGAGCAGTTCTTC,CASRGNEQFF
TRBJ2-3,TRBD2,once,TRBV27,TGTGCCAGCAGTTTCGGAGGACGGGAGGTCTACACAGATACGCAGTATTTT,CASSFGGREVYTDTQYF
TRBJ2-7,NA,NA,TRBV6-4,TGTGCCAGCAGTGACTGTCGTTTGGTTTGGCGCTCCTACGAGCAGTACTTC,CASSDCRLVWRSYEQYF
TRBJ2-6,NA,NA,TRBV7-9,TGTGCCAGCAGCCCCGGGGAGTCTGGGGCCAACGTCCTGACTTTC,CASSPGESGANVLTF
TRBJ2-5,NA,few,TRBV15,TGTGCCACCAGCAGAACCAGGACCAGGGAGACCCAGTACTTC,CATSRTRTRETQYF
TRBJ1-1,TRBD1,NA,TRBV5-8,TGTGCCAGCAGCCAGGGGGCTCTGAACACTGAAGCTTTCTTT,CASSQGALNTEAFF
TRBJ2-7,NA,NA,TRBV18,TGTGCCAGCTCACCACGGTTCTACGAGCAGTACTTC,CASSPRFYEQYF
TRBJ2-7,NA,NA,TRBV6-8,TGTGCCAGCAGTTACTCGATCATTCAAAAGAGTGAAATTTCCTACGAGCAGTACTTC,CASSYSIIQKSEISYEQYF
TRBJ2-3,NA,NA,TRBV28,TGTGCCAGCAGTAGATTAGCGGCTAGCACAGATACGCAGTATTTT,CASSRLAASTDTQYF
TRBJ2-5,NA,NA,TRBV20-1,TGCAGTGTACAAACTCCAGGGCAAGAGACCCAGTACTTC,CSVQTPGQETQYF
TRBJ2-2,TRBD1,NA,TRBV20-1,TGCAGCATTAGGGGGCTAGTAGGCACCGGGGAGCTGTTTTTT,CSIRGLVGTGELFF
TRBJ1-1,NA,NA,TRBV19,TGTGCCAGCCTTCTAGCCGGCTCCGGGGACACTGAAGCTTTCTTT,CASLLAGSGDTEAFF
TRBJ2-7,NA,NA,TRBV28,TGTGCCAGCAGTTTGAGGGCCTACGTCTCCTACGAGCAGTACTTC,CASSLRAYVSYEQYF
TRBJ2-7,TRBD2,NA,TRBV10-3,TGTGCCATCAGTGAGGCACTAGCGGGAGCCTACGAGCAGTACTTC,CAISEALAGAYEQYF
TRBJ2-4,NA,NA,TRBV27,TGTGCCAGCACCCCCGGTCGTGGTTTAGCCAAAAACATTCAGTACTTC,CASTPGRGLAKNIQYF
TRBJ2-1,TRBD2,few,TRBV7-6,TGTGCCAGCAGCCAGGAGTCGGCAGCACTAGCGAGCAATGAGCAGTTCTTC,CASSQESAALASNEQFF
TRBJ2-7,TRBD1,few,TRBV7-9,TGTGCCAGCAGCTTCGGACAGGGGGGGATCTACGAGCAGTACTTC,CASSFGQGGIYEQYF
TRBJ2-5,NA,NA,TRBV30,TGTGCCTGGAGTGTAGGGGACATAACTTCGGAGACCCAGTACTTC,CAWSVGDITSETQYF
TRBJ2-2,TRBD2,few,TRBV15,TGTGCCACCGAGGGGACTAGCGGACTTTTAGACACCGGGGAGCTGTTTTTT,CATEGTSGLLDTGELFF
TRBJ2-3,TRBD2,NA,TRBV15,TGTGCCACCAGCAGGCCGTCCCTGGGACTAGCGGCAGATACGCAGTATTTT,CATSRPSLGLAADTQYF
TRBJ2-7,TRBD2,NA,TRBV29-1,TGCAGCGTTCCTATAGCGGGCTCCTACGAGCAGTACTTC,CSVPIAGSYEQYF
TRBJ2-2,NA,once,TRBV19,TGTGCCAGTACCCAGGCCGGGGAGCTGTTTTTT,CASTQAGELFF
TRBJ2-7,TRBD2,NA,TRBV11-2,TGTGCCAGCAGCTTGAACCCCGGGACTAGAATACACGAGCAGTACTTC,CASSLNPGTRIHEQYF
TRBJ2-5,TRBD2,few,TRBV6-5,TGTGCCAGCAGTTACAGGACTAGCGCTATGGAGCAGTACTTC,CASSYRTSAMEQYF
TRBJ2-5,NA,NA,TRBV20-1,TGCAGTTCGGTGTTGGGCGCTAAAGAGACCCAGTACTTC,CSSVLGAKETQYF
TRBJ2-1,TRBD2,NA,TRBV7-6,TGTGCCAGCAGCTCTCCTTGGCGGGAGCGGTCCTACAATGAGCAGTTCTTC,CASSSPWRERSYNEQFF
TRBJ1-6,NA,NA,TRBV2,TGTGCCAGCACCCCGGGCAATTCACCCCTCCACTTT,CASTPGNSPLHF
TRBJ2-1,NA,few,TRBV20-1,TGCAGTGCTAGAGATCGACTAGTCACCGACAATGAGCAGTTCTTC,CSARDRLVTDNEQFF
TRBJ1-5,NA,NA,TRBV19,TGTGCCAGTAGTATAGTAGGCCGAGGGAATCAGCCCCAGCATTTT,CASSIVGRGNQPQHF
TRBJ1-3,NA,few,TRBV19,TGTGCCAGTAGTATACAGGGTGATGGAAACACCATATATTTT,CASSIQGDGNTIYF
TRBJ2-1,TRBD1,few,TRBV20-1,TGCAGTGCAGGGGGCTTAGCCCGGGGCAATGAGCAGTTCTTC,CSAGGLARGNEQFF
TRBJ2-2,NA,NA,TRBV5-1,TGCGCCAGCAGCTTTCAGGGACCGAACACCGGGGAGCTGTTTTTT,CASSFQGPNTGELFF
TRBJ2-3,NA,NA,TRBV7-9,TGTGCCAGCAGCTTAGGGGTTACGCAGTATTTT,CASSLGVTQYF
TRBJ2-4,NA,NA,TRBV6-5,TGTGCCAGCAGTTACCCCCCAGGAGCGGGCGAAAACATTCAGTACTTC,CASSYPPGAGENIQYF
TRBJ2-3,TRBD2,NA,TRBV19,TGTGCCAGTAGTACTCTCTGGACTAGCGGGAGACCCAAAGATACGCAGTATTTT,CASSTLWTSGRPKDTQYF